The rows below give T cell receptor beta chains drawn from one sample of a study of shared clonotypes between healthy human individuals. Generated by immunoSEQ multiplex PCR, the TCRdb table keeps only in-frame clones and is missing some. Of 1 million to 1.3 million clones in the sample, approximately 80% were seen once. Sample: memory CD4+ T cells from PBMCs. The receptors here all came from a man between 18 and 35 years old in good health. Some clones in this sample may be carry-over from other donors' samples. CDR3s include the opening cysteine and the closing phenylalanine or tryptophan. Fields, in order: V gene, J gene, clone size, D gene, CDR3 protein, CDR3 DNA. The D gene is left open where the match is weak. Size tells how often a clone was seen (once, few, many) or the class of an expanded clone, and some rows leave it out.

>TRBV9|TRBJ2-5|.|.
CASSVDWTQETQYF
TGTGCCAGCAGCGTAGACTGGACCCAAGAGACCCAGTACTTC
>TRBV10-3|TRBJ2-3|.|.
CAISEVGVATDTQYF
TGTGCCATCAGTGAGGTGGGGGTGGCCACAGATACGCAGTATTTT
>TRBV5-1|TRBJ1-1|.|.
CASSPLAPTGSTEAFF
TGCGCCAGCAGCCCACTAGCCCCGACAGGCTCCACTGAAGCTTTCTTT
>TRBV7-2|TRBJ2-5|.|TRBD2
CASSSVAGGGETQYF
TGTGCCAGCAGCTCCGTAGCGGGTGGAGGAGAGACCCAGTACTTC
>TRBV10-3|TRBJ2-1|.|.
CAISGLANRNEQFF
TGTGCCATCAGTGGGCTAGCGAATCGGAATGAGCAGTTCTTC
>TRBV12-5|TRBJ2-1|.|.
CASGSGPSSSYNEQFF
TGTGCTAGTGGTTCTGGTCCTAGCTCCTCCTACAATGAGCAGTTCTTC
>TRBV18|TRBJ2-7|.|.
CASSWGQGPSYEQYF
TGTGCCAGCTCGTGGGGCCAGGGCCCCTCCTACGAGCAGTACTTC
>TRBV11-2|TRBJ2-7|few|TRBD2
CASSPRGLAGGPGTTRQYF
TGTGCCAGCAGCCCAAGAGGACTAGCGGGAGGGCCTGGTACTACGAGGCAGTACTTC
>TRBV6-1|TRBJ1-2|.|.
CASSVRDGDLYGYTF
TGTGCCAGCAGTGTTAGGGACGGAGACCTATATGGCTACACCTTC
>TRBV7-6|TRBJ2-1|many|.
CASSLAWGEQFF
TGTGCCAGCAGCTTAGCTTGGGGTGAGCAGTTCTTC
>TRBV28|TRBJ2-7|.|.
CASSRQRSPYEQYF
TGTGCCAGCAGTAGACAGCGAAGCCCCTACGAGCAGTACTTC
>TRBV10-3|TRBJ1-1|.|.
CAISSLATEAFF
TGTGCCATCTCAAGTTTAGCCACTGAAGCTTTCTTT
>TRBV9|TRBJ2-2|.|.
CASSVGYGTGELFF
TGTGCCAGCAGCGTAGGGTACGGCACCGGGGAGCTGTTTTTT
>TRBV7-2|TRBJ2-3|.|.
CASRNPGMLDTQYF
TGTGCCAGCAGGAATCCGGGGATGTTGGATACGCAGTATTTT
>TRBV11-3|TRBJ2-2|.|.
CASSRYSNTGELFF
TGTGCCAGCAGCCGGTACTCGAACACCGGGGAGCTGTTTTTT
>TRBV7-3|TRBJ2-7|.|TRBD1
CASGRDRGGEQYF
TGTGCCAGCGGCAGGGACAGGGGCGGCGAGCAGTACTTC
>TRBV18|TRBJ1-4|.|TRBD1
CASSVPGQGGEKLFF
TGTGCCAGCTCAGTACCGGGACAGGGTGGTGAAAAACTGTTTTTT
>TRBV18|TRBJ2-7|.|TRBD2
CASSPEAGIAYEQYF
TGTGCCAGCTCACCAGAAGCGGGGATTGCCTACGAGCAGTACTTC
>TRBV28|TRBJ2-7|.|TRBD2
CASSSLAGAHEQYF
TGTGCCAGCAGTTCCTTAGCGGGAGCCCACGAGCAGTACTTC
>TRBV30|TRBJ1-1|medium-sized|.
CAWSRGLNTEAFF
TGTGCCTGGAGTAGGGGGTTGAACACTGAAGCTTTCTTT
>TRBV18|TRBJ2-6|many|.
CASSPRVAGSGANVLTF
TGTGCCAGCTCACCACGGGTTGCGGGATCCGGGGCCAACGTCCTGACTTTC
>TRBV30|TRBJ1-5|.|.
CAWGPQKRGYQPQHF
TGTGCCTGGGGCCCCCAGAAACGGGGTTACCAGCCCCAGCATTTT
>TRBV4-3|TRBJ2-4|.|TRBD2
CASSHGTSGNIQYF
TGCGCCAGCAGCCATGGGACTAGCGGAAACATTCAGTACTTC
>TRBV4-2|TRBJ1-1|.|.
CASKLSTGTEAFF
TGTGCCAGCAAACTGTCCACGGGGACAGAAGCTTTCTTT
>TRBV9|TRBJ2-1|many|.
CASSEGLLSYNEQFF
TGTGCCAGCAGCGAGGGACTCTTATCCTACAATGAGCAGTTCTTC
>TRBV28|TRBJ1-1|.|.
CASSPGGSEAFF
TGTGCCAGCAGTCCCGGAGGCAGCGAAGCTTTCTTT
>TRBV29-1|TRBJ1-2|.|.
CSVVGRGNLNYGYTF
TGCAGCGTTGTTGGGAGGGGTAACCTAAACTATGGCTACACCTTC
>TRBV18|TRBJ2-3|.|.
CASSPRAGTDTQYF
TGTGCCAGCTCACCACGCGCGGGGACAGATACGCAGTATTTT